This TCR beta chain is from a study of cytomegalovirus exposure and HLA in healthy donors. The method was immunoSEQ multiplex PCR; TCRdb's version includes in-frame clones alone and lacks a portion of them. Of about 220,000 clones detected, 75% to 90% appear once; the ten largest clones hold over 13%. A note on this clone: Its matching antigen is unknown.

Trimming removed 3 bases from V and 0 bases from J, with 6 bases in between. This CDR3 has 14 amino acids. Germline V gene sequence: CDR1 KGHSH, CDR2 LQKENI. Study-level findings and limits: The finding came from a later analysis; first-cohort TCR clusters tended to co-occur in the approximately 120 validation repertoires. Among TCR sequences, most were rare, though some public TCRs appeared in many donors. The investigators catalogued some 150 TCR beta chains as cytomegalovirus-associated.

The origin of this receptor is a woman in her twenties or thirties in good health and CMV-seropositive. Material for sequencing was PBMCs. V is TRBV18 and J is TRBJ1-3; D is ambiguous. The DNA of the CDR3 is TGTGCCAGCTCACCGGGGAGCTCTGGAAACACCATATATTTT. It encodes CASSPGSSGNTIYF.